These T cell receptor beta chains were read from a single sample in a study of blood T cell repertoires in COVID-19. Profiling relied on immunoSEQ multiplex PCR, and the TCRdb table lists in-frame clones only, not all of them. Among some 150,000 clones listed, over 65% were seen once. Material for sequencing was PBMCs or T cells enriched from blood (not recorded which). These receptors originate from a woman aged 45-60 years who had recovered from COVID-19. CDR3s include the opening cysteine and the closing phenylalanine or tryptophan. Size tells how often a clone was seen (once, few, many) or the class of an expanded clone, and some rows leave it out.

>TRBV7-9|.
CASSFSYNEQFF
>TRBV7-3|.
CASSWDREDGGELFF
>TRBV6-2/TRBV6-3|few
CASSFVQGQPQHF
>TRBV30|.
CAWSGRGGDPQHF
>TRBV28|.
CASSPLTGFRRDTQYF
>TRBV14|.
CASSQSGGNSPLHF
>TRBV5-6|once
CASSFGVPLNIQYF
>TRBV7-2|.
CASSLWWTSGATDTQYF
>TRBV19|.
CASRRQGKGVILRRNQPQHF
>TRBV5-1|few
CASSGTGNEKLFF
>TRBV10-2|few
CASSEQASGGPNEQFF
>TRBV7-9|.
CASSLGLGANTEAFF
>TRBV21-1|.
CASSKVRDRGLNYGYTF
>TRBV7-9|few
CASSLPGGYEQYF
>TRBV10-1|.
CASSEDSSNTEAFF
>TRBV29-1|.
CSVDLTGPLYGYTF
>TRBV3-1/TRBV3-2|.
CASSQGLAGGETQYF
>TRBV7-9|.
CASSYSRDRDTGELFF
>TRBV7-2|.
CASSLGGLLYGYTF
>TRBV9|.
CASSVVSSDTEAFF